This T cell receptor beta chain was found in a study of cytomegalovirus exposure and HLA in healthy donors. This clone was counted only a few times. The PCR ran on 60 Vbeta and 13 Jbeta primers. TCRdb's copy holds only in-frame clones and misses some; the assay was immunoSEQ multiplex PCR. The data hold about 230,000 clones, with under 90% observed a single time. V gave up 0 bases and J gave up 2 bases; unmatched junction bases: 7. The CDR3 has 16 residues. The V gene's germline CDR1 is MNHEY and CDR2 SVGAGI. The clonotype was recovered from a human donor in good health. The sequencing input was PBMCs. The V gene is TRBV6-5, the J gene TRBJ2-7; 7 bases fit TRBD1. The CDR3 nucleotides are TGTGCCAGCAGTTACTCAGTTGTGGGACAGCCCTACGAGCAGTACTTC. Encoded protein: CASSYSVVGQPYEQYF.